A selection of T cell receptor beta chains follows, all from one sample in a study of cytomegalovirus exposure and HLA in healthy donors. Sequencing used immunoSEQ multiplex PCR; TCRdb keeps in-frame clones, though not all of them. This sample contains about 120,000 clones. Sequencing input: PBMCs. The receptors here all came from a man aged 35 to 55 in good health and CMV-seropositive. The CDR3 runs from the conserved cysteine through the conserved F or W. Each record gives: V gene, D gene, J gene, CDR3 DNA, CDR3 protein. A D gene is named only where the DNA matches it firmly.

>TRBV19|NA|TRBJ2-7
TGTGCCAGTAGTATCAGGGGCGGAGCTGCAGCCTACGAGCAGTACTTC
CASSIRGGAAAYEQYF
>TRBV19|TRBD1|TRBJ1-1
TGTGCCAGTATGGGGACAGGGTCTGGGACTGAAGCTTTCTTT
CASMGTGSGTEAFF
>TRBV5-6|TRBD1|TRBJ2-1
TGTGCCAGCAGCGCAGGGGGAAGCTCCTACAATGAGCAGTTCTTC
CASSAGGSSYNEQFF
>TRBV30|NA|TRBJ1-1
TGTGCCTGGAGTCCCTTCCAGGGAGAAGCTTTCTTT
CAWSPFQGEAFF
>TRBV14|TRBD2|TRBJ2-5
TGTGCCAGCAGCCAGGCTAGCGGGAGGGAAGAGACCCAGTACTTC
CASSQASGREETQYF
>TRBV6-5|TRBD1|TRBJ2-7
TGTGCCAGCGGGAGGGGGACAGGGGTCTACGAGCAGTACTTC
CASGRGTGVYEQYF
>TRBV27|NA|TRBJ2-3
TGTGCCAGCAGTTTAAAGGCTATCAAGGCGGCAGATACGCAGTATTTT
CASSLKAIKAADTQYF
>TRBV7-9|TRBD2|TRBJ2-7
TGTGCCAGCAGCTTTTCGGGACTAGCGGGACGCGAGCAGTACTTC
CASSFSGLAGREQYF
>TRBV7-2|NA|TRBJ2-2
TGTGCCAGCAGCTTAGTGGGACAAATTTCCGGGGAGCTGTTTTTT
CASSLVGQISGELFF
>TRBV7-3|TRBD2|TRBJ2-3
TGTGCCAGCAGCTTAGGGCTAGCGGGAGGTCTGAGCACAGATACGCAGTATTTT
CASSLGLAGGLSTDTQYF
>TRBV5-1|TRBD1|TRBJ2-5
TGCGCCAGCAGCTTGGGGGACAGGGGGCTCCAAGAGACCCAGTACTTC
CASSLGDRGLQETQYF
>TRBV7-8|TRBD2|TRBJ2-3
TGTGCCAGCAGCTTAGGGGCCGGCGGGAGGTTCCTAGATACGCAGTATTTT
CASSLGAGGRFLDTQYF
>TRBV9|NA|TRBJ2-5
TGTGCCAGCAGCGACGGCAGGGTACTACAAGAGACCCAGTACTTC
CASSDGRVLQETQYF
>TRBV7-3|NA|TRBJ2-3
TGTGCCAGCAGCTTAAGCGGTGGGGCGACGGGAGATACGCAGTATTTT
CASSLSGGATGDTQYF
>TRBV5-6|TRBD1|TRBJ2-1
TGTGCCAGCAGCTTGAGGGCTCCAGGGGGTGAGCAGTTCTTC
CASSLRAPGGEQFF
>TRBV19|TRBD2|TRBJ2-1
TGTGCCAGTAGTATCGCGAATAGCGGGAGTTCAAATGAGCAGTTCTTC
CASSIANSGSSNEQFF
>TRBV14|TRBD2|TRBJ2-3
TGTGCCAGCAGCCGGGGACTAGCGGAGGCCCGCCGGGACACAGATACGCAGTATTTT
CASSRGLAEARRDTDTQYF
>TRBV5-1|NA|TRBJ2-7
TGCGCCAGCAGCTTGACCGTGGGGGCTAGGGCCAACGAGCAGTACTTC
CASSLTVGARANEQYF
>TRBV14|NA|TRBJ2-6
TGTGCCAGCAGCCTACGGACAGTGGGGCATCTTTCTGGGGCCAACGTCCTGACTTTC
CASSLRTVGHLSGANVLTF
>TRBV5-1|TRBD2|TRBJ2-2
TGCGCCAGCAGCGCCGGGACTAGCGGGAGAAACACCGGGGAGCTGTTTTTT
CASSAGTSGRNTGELFF
>TRBV13|NA|TRBJ2-5
TGTGCCAGCAGCTTAAACAGCCGGGAGACCCAGTACTTC
CASSLNSRETQYF
>TRBV18|NA|TRBJ2-7
TGTGCCAGCTCACCCATGACAGGAAACTACGAGCAGTACTTC
CASSPMTGNYEQYF
>TRBV29-1|NA|TRBJ2-2
TGCAGCGTTGCGCCAGTAGCGCCAGAGACCACCGGGGAGCTGTTTTTT
CSVAPVAPETTGELFF
>TRBV6-6|TRBD1|TRBJ2-3
TGTGCCAGCAGTTACTCTAGAGGACAGGGGGAAGATACGCAGTATTTT
CASSYSRGQGEDTQYF
>TRBV30|NA|TRBJ2-7
TGTGCCTGTGGTGACCGGCGGGCCTCCTACGAGCAGTACTTC
CACGDRRASYEQYF
>TRBV5-1|NA|TRBJ1-6
TGCGCCAGCAGCTTGGATGCAGGCGATAATTCACCCCTCCACTTT
CASSLDAGDNSPLHF
>TRBV29-1|NA|TRBJ2-7
TGCAGCGTTGGCGTCGAGTCCTACGAGCAGTACTTC
CSVGVESYEQYF
>TRBV29-1|TRBD1|TRBJ2-3
TGCAGCGTTGCCTTCGGGACAGCCCCTAGCACAGATACGCAGTATTTT
CSVAFGTAPSTDTQYF
>TRBV7-9|TRBD1|TRBJ2-5
TGTGCCAGCAGCGCTCAGGACAGGGACCAAGAGACCCAGTACTTC
CASSAQDRDQETQYF
>TRBV10-2|TRBD2|TRBJ2-7
TGCGCCAGCTGGGTAGCGGGGGGCCCCTACGAGCAGTACTTC
CASWVAGGPYEQYF
>TRBV5-4|NA|TRBJ2-5
TGTGCCAGCAGCTTGGGCTCACCGGGGCAAGAGACCCAGTACTTC
CASSLGSPGQETQYF
>TRBV7-2|NA|TRBJ2-7
TGTGCCAGCAGCCGAGGGCACGGGAATTACGAGCAGTACTTC
CASSRGHGNYEQYF
>TRBV6-5|NA|TRBJ2-1
TGTGCCAGCAGTTACCGGGTTAGCGCTGGCAATGAGCAGTTCTTC
CASSYRVSAGNEQFF
>TRBV7-3|NA|TRBJ1-1
TGTGCCAGCAGCTCCTACGCGGGGGGGCGCGTGAACACTGAAGCTTTCTTT
CASSSYAGGRVNTEAFF
>TRBV5-1|TRBD1|TRBJ1-4
TGCGCCAGCAGCCCTACGGACAGGGAAAACGAAAAACTGTTTTTT
CASSPTDRENEKLFF
>TRBV27|NA|TRBJ2-2
TGTGCCAGCAGTCCCCGAGTCACCGGGGAGCTGTTTTTT
CASSPRVTGELFF
>TRBV28|NA|TRBJ1-5
TGTGCCAGCAGTTTGCCGACAGGCCCTAATCAGCCCCAGCATTTT
CASSLPTGPNQPQHF
>TRBV27|TRBD2|TRBJ2-2
TGTGCCAGCAGTTCGGTCGGGCTAGCGGGAGGACCCAACACCGGGGAGCTGTTTTTT
CASSSVGLAGGPNTGELFF
>TRBV5-1|NA|TRBJ2-1
TGCGCCAGCAGCTTGGCTCTAGGAGGTAGTGAGCAGTTCTTC
CASSLALGGSEQFF
>TRBV10-2|TRBD1|TRBJ2-7
TGCGCCAGCAGTGAGGCCGGGACAGGGGAGACCTACGAGCAGTACTTC
CASSEAGTGETYEQYF
>TRBV6-6|TRBD2|TRBJ2-3
TGTGCCAGCAGTCAAAACACCGGGGGGGATACGCAGTATTTT
CASSQNTGGDTQYF
>TRBV28|NA|TRBJ2-7
TGTGCCAGCAGCCTGGACGGGGGCTACGAGCAGTACTTC
CASSLDGGYEQYF
>TRBV7-9|NA|TRBJ2-1
TGTGCCAGCAGCGGAAGAACAGTCCCCCCCTACAATGAGCAGTTCTTC
CASSGRTVPPYNEQFF
>TRBV11-2|TRBD1|TRBJ2-7
TGTGCCAGCAGCCCGACAGGGCAGTACGAGCAGTACTTC
CASSPTGQYEQYF
>TRBV19|NA|TRBJ1-1
TGTGCCAGTAGGACTCGGGGTTTAATGGTCGCTTTCTTT
CASRTRGLMVAFF
>TRBV6-5|TRBD1|TRBJ1-5
TGTGCCAGCAGCAGGGGACAGGGAGGCAATCAGCCCCAGCATTTT
CASSRGQGGNQPQHF
>TRBV6-5|TRBD2|TRBJ2-2
TGTGCCAGCAGTTGGAGTTTAGCGGGAGAGACCGGGGAGCTGTTTTTT
CASSWSLAGETGELFF
>TRBV7-7|NA|TRBJ2-2
TGTGCCAGCACCGGGAATACGAACACCGGGGAGCTGTTTTTT
CASTGNTNTGELFF
>TRBV20-1|NA|TRBJ2-3
TGCAGTGCAATCGGGGGTGATACGCAGTATTTT
CSAIGGDTQYF
>TRBV6-5|TRBD1|TRBJ1-2
TGTGCCAGCATGGGACAGGGGGCGAATGGCTACACCTTC
CASMGQGANGYTF
>TRBV9|TRBD2|TRBJ2-2
TGTGCCAGCAGCGTACGCGGGAGGGCCGCCGGGGAGCTGTTTTTT
CASSVRGRAAGELFF
>TRBV10-2|NA|TRBJ2-1
TGCGCCAGCAGTCCTAGGGGACTTTGGCAGTTCTTC
CASSPRGLWQFF
>TRBV2|TRBD1|TRBJ2-7
TGTGCCAGCAGTGAACGACACAGGGGCTACGAGCAGTACTTC
CASSERHRGYEQYF
>TRBV5-8|NA|TRBJ2-1
TGTGCCAGCAGCTTGGTCCGATTGAGCTCCTACAATGAGCAGTTCTTC
CASSLVRLSSYNEQFF
>TRBV5-6|NA|TRBJ1-5
TGTGCCAGCAGCTTGGGGCCTGGGGCTAGCAATCAGCCCCAGCATTTT
CASSLGPGASNQPQHF
>TRBV5-1|NA|TRBJ1-1
TGCGCCAGCAGCCCGAGGGGACAACTGAACACTGAAGCTTTCTTT
CASSPRGQLNTEAFF
>TRBV11-3|TRBD1|TRBJ2-7
TGTGCCAGCAGCTTAGGTCCGCCGGGACAGGGTTACGAGCAGTACTTC
CASSLGPPGQGYEQYF